This is a list of T cell receptor beta chains from one sample in a study of cytomegalovirus exposure and HLA in healthy donors. Clones were read by immunoSEQ multiplex PCR, and TCRdb kept only the in-frame ones, dropping some. The sample carries 200,000 to 250,000 clones, approximately 90% recorded once. Sequenced material: PBMCs. Receptors originate from a young woman in good health and CMV-seronegative. Each CDR3 is given with its conserved first and last residue. Fields, in order: J gene, V gene, D gene, CDR3 DNA, CDR3 protein. The D gene is left open where the match is weak.

TRBJ2-2,TRBV7-8,.,TGTGCCAGCAGCTTATTGCGGGGTTCGAACACCGGGGAGCTGTTTTTT,CASSLLRGSNTGELFF
TRBJ2-1,TRBV15,.,TGTGCCACCAGCACCTCCTTGAGCTCCTACAATGAGCAGTTCTTC,CATSTSLSSYNEQFF
TRBJ2-3,TRBV27,TRBD2,TGTGCCAGCAGGGGAAGCGGGGCAACTCACACAGATACGCAGTATTTT,CASRGSGATHTDTQYF
TRBJ2-2,TRBV27,.,TGTGCCAGCAGCTTGGTTAGCGGGAACACCGGGGAGCTGTTTTTT,CASSLVSGNTGELFF
TRBJ1-2,TRBV11-2,TRBD1,TGTGCGGGACAGGGGTTAGGAGGCTACACCTTC,CAGQGLGGYTF
TRBJ2-3,TRBV21-1,.,TGTGCCAGCAGCAGCGGACAGGACCGCGGGACAGATACGCAGTATTTT,CASSSGQDRGTDTQYF
TRBJ1-5,TRBV10-3,TRBD1,TGTGCCACCCGGGACAGGGACAATCAGCCCCAGCATTTT,CATRDRDNQPQHF
TRBJ2-2,TRBV5-1,TRBD2,TGCGCCAGCAGCTTACAACGACTAGCGGGAGGGCCAAACACCGGGGAGCTGTTTTTT,CASSLQRLAGGPNTGELFF
TRBJ2-7,TRBV19,.,TGTGCCAGTAGTATAGTGGCGGACAGCTACGAGCAGTACTTC,CASSIVADSYEQYF
TRBJ1-1,TRBV7-9,.,TGTGCCAGCAGCTCCCAGGGAATGAGGACTGAAGCTTTCTTT,CASSSQGMRTEAFF
TRBJ2-4,TRBV19,.,TGTGCCAGTAGTCACCCCGCAGGGCAGGGCATTCAGTACTTC,CASSHPAGQGIQYF
TRBJ2-2,TRBV7-8,.,TGTGCCAGCAGCTTATTCGTAGGAGTGGGGGGTAACACCGGGGAGCTGTTTTTT,CASSLFVGVGGNTGELFF
TRBJ2-2,TRBV11-3,.,TGTGCCAGCAGCTTATTACAGCTGAACACCGGGGAGCTGTTTTTT,CASSLLQLNTGELFF
TRBJ2-5,TRBV11-3,TRBD2,TGTGCCAGCAGCGCCTGGACTAGCGGGAGGGGGTACCAAGAGACCCAGTACTTC,CASSAWTSGRGYQETQYF
TRBJ2-7,TRBV29-1,TRBD1,TGCAGCTCAACAGGGGAAAGGGGCTCCTACGAGCAGTACTTC,CSSTGERGSYEQYF
TRBJ2-7,TRBV6-6,.,TGTGCCAGCAGTCTTACTAGTGAGCAGTACTTC,CASSLTSEQYF
TRBJ2-7,TRBV2,.,TGTGCCAGCAGTGACTACTACGAGCAGTACTTC,CASSDYYEQYF
TRBJ2-7,TRBV7-2,TRBD2,TGTGCCAGCAGCTCCCGGAGAACTAGCGCAAACGAGCAGTACTTC,CASSSRRTSANEQYF
TRBJ2-7,TRBV27,.,TGTGCCAGCAGTCAAGGGAGGCAGGTCTCCTACGAGCAGTACTTC,CASSQGRQVSYEQYF
TRBJ2-1,TRBV5-6,TRBD1,TGTGCCAGCATAAGGGGGCCTAACAATGAGCAGTTCTTC,CASIRGPNNEQFF
TRBJ1-2,TRBV14,.,TGTGCCAGCAGCCAAGAAGAAGGGGTCTATGGCTACACCTTC,CASSQEEGVYGYTF
TRBJ2-1,TRBV7-2,TRBD1,TGTGCCAGCAGCTTAAGTTTGACAGGGGCGGGGTACAATGAGCAGTTCTTC,CASSLSLTGAGYNEQFF